This TCR beta chain comes out of a study of T cells after yellow fever vaccination. Whole-study results and caveats: Researchers noted that a small share of clonotypes showed up in both CD4 and CD8 compartments.

A note on this clonotype: What it binds is not known.

By 5'RACE template switching, TCR cDNA was produced, with a universal primer site and UMIs added in the process. TCRdb used MiXCR to reprocess the 5' RACE reads, holding one entry per CDR3 protein. The table has about 340,000 distinct CDR3 sequences, about 9.5% seen once. Germline CDR1 reads MDHEN; CDR2 reads SYDVKM. V was pared by 3 bases and J by 11 bases, with 6 bases of the junction left unmatched. The length of the CDR3 is 12 residues. Material: PBMCs, obtained on the day of the first yellow fever vaccination. V is TRBV28 and J is TRBJ1-1; 7 positions agree with TRBD1. This receptor was identified in a man aged 18-30 years who received the YFV17D yellow fever vaccine. The CDR3 sequence is CASSFQGVTAFF. The DNA of the CDR3 is TGTGCCAGCAGTTTCCAGGGGGTGACGGCTTTCTTT.